The 15 T cell receptor beta chains given below trace back to one sample, sequenced in a study of shared clonotypes between healthy human individuals. Libraries were prepared by immunoSEQ multiplex PCR; TCRdb keeps only in-frame clonotypes and omits some of them. In the table there are 490,000 or so clones, roughly four fifths of which are singletons. Sequenced material: PBMCs. These receptors came from a middle-aged woman in good health. Some clones in this sample may be carry-over from other donors' samples.

The rearrangement joins TRBV14 to TRBJ2-1; D uncertain. The length of the CDR3 is 15 residues. The V gene's germline CDR1 is SGHDN and CDR2 FVKESK. Trimming shortened V by 1 base and J by 8 bases, and 15 bases separated the two germline ends. CDR3 nucleotide sequence: TGTGCCAGCAGCCAAGGCCGGGTTAGAAGGTATGAGCAGTTCTTC. Translated: CASSQGRVRRYEQFF.

This chain joins TRBV7-9 and TRBJ1-3; D gene unclear. This CDR3 is 16 amino acids long. The germline V and J ends were trimmed by 5 bases and 1 base, with 15 bases remaining between them. Germline lookup yields CDR1 SEHNR and CDR2 FQNEAQ (reference sequence). The CDR3 bases are TGTGCCAGCAGCCTTAATCCCTTCGTTTCTGGAAACACCATATATTTT. Its protein is CASSLNPFVSGNTIYF.

V and J are TRBV30 and TRBJ1-1; D not certain. Per germline, CDR1 GTSNPN and CDR2 SVGIG (reference sequence). Trimming shortened V by 3 bases and J by 3 bases, and 2 bases separated the two germline ends. This CDR3 has 10 residues. As DNA, the CDR3 is TGTGCCTGGAGGCACACTGAAGCTTTCTTT. Translation: CAWRHTEAFF.

This clone was detected only once. J is TRBJ2-3 and V is TRBV6-4; 9 bases agree with TRBD1. With 5 bases clipped from V and 3 bases from J, the junction kept 3 bases outside the gene matches. Germline V CDR1 and CDR2: MRHNA, SNTAGT. The CDR3 contains 14 residues. The CDR3 protein is CASSSGTGTDTQYF. The CDR3 region has the DNA TGTGCCAGCAGTTCAGGGACAGGGACAGATACGCAGTATTTT.

The chain recombines TRBV5-1 with TRBJ2-2; D is possibly TRBD2 (5 bases). V was clipped by 0 bases and J by 3 bases, with 9 bases between them. CDR3 length equals 15 residues. Germline V gene data show CDR1 as SGHRS and CDR2 as YFSETQ. CDR3 residues: CASSLAPGYTGELFF. The DNA for the CDR3 is TGCGCCAGCAGCTTGGCCCCGGGGTACACCGGGGAGCTGTTTTTT.

As regards this clone: This sequence is one base from a far larger clone and is likely a read error. This sequence joins TRBV25-1 and TRBJ1-4; 8 nucleotides align to TRBD1. The CDR3 loop spans 15 amino acids. Germline CDR1 and CDR2: MGHDK and SYGVNS. Losses at the gene ends were 2 bases for V and 5 bases for J; bases not matched to a gene: 4. The CDR3, as DNA: TGTGCCAGCAGTGAACATACAGGGGGAAATGAAAAACTGTTTTTT. Its translation is CASSEHTGGNEKLFF.

This clone came up once. One junction end disagrees with the germline gene, perhaps due to a read error. Other DNA sequences in this sample translate to the same CDR3. The CDR3 sequence is CASSQVYSGSYNEQFF. CDR3 nucleotide sequence: TGTGCCAGCAGCCAAGTGTATAGCGGGTCCTACAACGAGCAGTTCTTC. This chain uses TRBV4-2 with TRBJ2-1; TRBD2 aligns across 7 bases. The CDR3 runs 16 residues. Germline V gene sequence: CDR1 LGHNA, CDR2 YNFKEQ.

This chain connects TRBV7-2 to TRBJ2-5; 9 nucleotides match TRBD1. The CDR3 consists of 15 residues. V shed 6 bases, J shed 4 bases, and the junction held 9 bases outside the gene matches. From germline, CDR1 is SGHTA and CDR2 FQGNSA. The CDR3, as DNA: TGTGCCAGCAGTCAAAGCGGGACAGGGAGAGAGACCCAGTACTTC. Residues: CASSQSGTGRETQYF.

The rearrangement uses TRBV7-8 and TRBJ2-3; 7 bases are a match to TRBD2. With 0 bases clipped from V and 1 base from J, the junction kept 10 bases outside the gene matches. The CDR3 covers 18 residues. Germline V gene lookup returns CDR1 SGHVS and CDR2 FQNEAQ. The CDR3, as DNA: TGTGCCAGCAGCTTAGCGCGGGGCGGGAGCCAAGGCACAGATACGCAGTATTTT. Its translation: CASSLARGGSQGTDTQYF.

V gene TRBV15 combines with J gene TRBJ2-3; 9 nucleotides match TRBD2. The CDR3 has 17 amino acids. V trimming: 0 bases; J trimming: 4 bases; junction bases outside the gene matches: 8. The germline V gene has CDR1 LNHNV and CDR2 YYDKDF (reference sequence). The CDR3 DNA sequence: TGTGCCACCAGCAGAGATCGGTTAGCGGGAGAGGCAGATACGCAGTATTTT. Amino acids: CATSRDRLAGEADTQYF.

Note on this clone: Other DNA sequences of this sample code for an identical CDR3. This sequence joins TRBV5-1 and TRBJ2-5; D uncertain. Trimming shortened V by 0 bases and J by 2 bases, and 5 bases separated the two germline ends. The CDR3 contains 13 residues. Germline V gene data show CDR1 as SGHRS and CDR2 as YFSETQ. This chain's CDR3 is CASSLGQQETQYF. CDR3 DNA sequence: TGCGCCAGCAGCTTGGGGCAGCAAGAGACCCAGTACTTC.

This chain links TRBV19 with TRBJ2-1; 12 bases fit TRBD2. V lost 5 bases to trimming and J lost 12 bases; unmatched junction nucleotides: 11. The germline CDR1 and CDR2 sequences are LNHDA and SQIVND (reference sequence). This CDR3 is 15 amino acids long. The CDR3 DNA is TGTGCCAGTAGTCCGAGAACTAGCGGGAGGCCTATGCAGTTCTTC. Protein sequence: CASSPRTSGRPMQFF.

Comments on this clone: This probably arose from a read error, given a far larger clone one base away. The CDR3 spells CASSLPGTVGQYF. The CDR3, as DNA: TGTGCCAGCAGCTTACCTGGGACAGTTGGGCAGTACTTC. This rearrangement joins TRBV7-7 to TRBJ2-5; 7 bases are shared with TRBD1. The CDR3 has 13 amino acids. Germline lookup yields CDR1 SSHAT and CDR2 FNYEAQ (reference sequence). Trimming at V came to 2 bases and at J to 11 bases, leaving 8 bases not matched to a gene. Drawing the rest from reference TRBV7-7 and TRBJ2-5, the complete variable domain is GAGVSQSPRYKVTKRGQDVTLRCDPISSHATLYWYQQALGQGPEFLTYFNYEAQPDKSGLPSDRFSAERPEGSISTLTIQRTEQRDSAMYRCASSLPGTVGQYFGPGTRLLVL.

On this clone: At the DNA level, this CDR3 is encoded by other sequences in the same sample as well. The chain carries TRBV5-4 and TRBJ1-1; D remains unclear. This CDR3 has 14 residues. V was pared by 0 bases and J by 1 base, with 7 bases between. Germline loops: CDR1 SGHNT, CDR2 YYREEE (reference sequence). Written as DNA, the CDR3 is TGTGCCAGCAGCTTGGGGGATAGGAACACTGAAGCTTTCTTT. It yields the protein CASSLGDRNTEAFF.

V and J are TRBV7-8 and TRBJ1-2, with TRBD1 matching over 12 bases. Germline V gene lookup returns CDR1 SGHVS and CDR2 FQNEAQ. V gave up 3 bases and J gave up 3 bases; unmatched junction bases: 8. The CDR3 is 17 amino acids. In DNA, the CDR3 is TGTGCCAGCAGCTTCCGGGACAGGGGGCGTAGAGACTATGGCTACACCTTC. Encoded protein: CASSFRDRGRRDYGYTF. Variable domain in full (rest from reference TRBV7-8 and TRBJ1-2): GAGVSQSPRYKVAKRGQDVALRCDPISGHVSLFWYQQALGQGPEFLTYFQNEAQLDKSGLPSDRFFAERPEGSVSTLKIQRTQQEDSAVYLCASSFRDRGRRDYGYTFGSGTRLTVV.